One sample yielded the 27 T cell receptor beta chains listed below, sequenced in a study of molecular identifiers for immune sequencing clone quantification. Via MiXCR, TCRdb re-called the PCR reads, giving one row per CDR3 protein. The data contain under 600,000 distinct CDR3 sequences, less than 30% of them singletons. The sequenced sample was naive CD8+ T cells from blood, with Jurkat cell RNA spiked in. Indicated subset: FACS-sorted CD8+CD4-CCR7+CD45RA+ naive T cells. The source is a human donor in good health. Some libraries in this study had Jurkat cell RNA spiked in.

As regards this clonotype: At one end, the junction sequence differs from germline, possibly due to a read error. The DNA of the CDR3 is TGTGCCAGTAGTTTCTCGCGAGGCGGGGGCTCCTACGAGCGGTACTTC. This translates into CASSFSRGGGSYERYF. The rearrangement uses TRBV19 and TRBJ2-7; TRBD2 might be the D (7 bases). The CDR3 length is 16 residues. CDR1 is LNHDA and CDR2 is SQIVND in the germline V gene (reference sequence).

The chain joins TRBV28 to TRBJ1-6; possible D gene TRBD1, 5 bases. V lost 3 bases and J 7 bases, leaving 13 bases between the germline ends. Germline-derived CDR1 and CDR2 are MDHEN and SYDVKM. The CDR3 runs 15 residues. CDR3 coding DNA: TGTGCCAGCAGTTTTAGTGTTGGGGCAAATTCACCCCTCCACTTT. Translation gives CASSFSVGANSPLHF. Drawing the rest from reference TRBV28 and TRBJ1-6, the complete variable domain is DVKVTQSSRYLVKRTGEKVFLECVQDMDHENMFWYRQDPGLGLRLIYFSYDVKMKEKGDIPEGYSVSREKKERFSLILESASTNQTSMYLCASSFSVGANSPLHFGNGTRLTVT.

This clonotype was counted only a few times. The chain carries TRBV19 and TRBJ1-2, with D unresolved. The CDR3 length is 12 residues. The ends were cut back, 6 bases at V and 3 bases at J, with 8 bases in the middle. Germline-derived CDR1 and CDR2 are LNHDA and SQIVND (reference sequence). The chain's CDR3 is CASRMEDYGYTF. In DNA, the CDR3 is TGTGCCAGTAGGATGGAGGACTATGGCTACACCTTC.

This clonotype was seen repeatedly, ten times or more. This CDR3 reads CAINSGQTYEQYF. The CDR3 region has the DNA TGTGCCATCAACTCGGGACAGACCTACGAGCAGTACTTC. The chain is built from TRBV2 and TRBJ2-7; TRBD1 agrees at 7 bases. CDR1 and CDR2 (germline): SNHLY, FYNNEI. Trimming removed 10 bases from V and 2 bases from J; junction bases left unmatched: 8. The CDR3 spans 13 residues.

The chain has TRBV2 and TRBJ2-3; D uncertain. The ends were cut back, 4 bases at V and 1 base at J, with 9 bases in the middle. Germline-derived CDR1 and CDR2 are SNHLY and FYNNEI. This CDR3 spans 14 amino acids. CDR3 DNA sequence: TGTGCCAGCAGTGGCGGTTATGGCACAGATACGCAGTATTTT. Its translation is CASSGGYGTDTQYF. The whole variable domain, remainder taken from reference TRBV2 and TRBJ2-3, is EPEVTQTPSHQVTQMGQEVILRCVPISNHLYFYWYRQILGQKVEFLVSFYNNEISEKSEIFDDQFSVERPDGSNFTLKIRSTKLEDSAMYFCASSGGYGTDTQYFGPGTRLTVL.

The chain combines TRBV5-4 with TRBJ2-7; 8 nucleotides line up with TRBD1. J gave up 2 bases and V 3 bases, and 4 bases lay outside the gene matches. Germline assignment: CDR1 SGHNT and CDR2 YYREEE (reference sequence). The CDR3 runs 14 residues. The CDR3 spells CASSWSGGTYEQYF. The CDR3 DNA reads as TGTGCCAGCAGCTGGTCAGGGGGCACCTACGAGCAGTACTTC.

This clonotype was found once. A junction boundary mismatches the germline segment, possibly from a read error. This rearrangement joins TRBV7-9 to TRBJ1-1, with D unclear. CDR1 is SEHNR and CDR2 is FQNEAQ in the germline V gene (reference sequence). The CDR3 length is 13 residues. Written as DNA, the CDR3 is TGTGCCACCAGCTGGGAGGGTGTGGATGAAGCTTTCTTT. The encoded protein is CATSWEGVDEAFF.

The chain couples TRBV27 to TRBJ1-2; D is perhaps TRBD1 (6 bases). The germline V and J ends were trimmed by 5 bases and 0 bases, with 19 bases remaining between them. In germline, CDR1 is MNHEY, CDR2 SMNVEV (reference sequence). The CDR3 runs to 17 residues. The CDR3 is CASSIQGLQSSNYGYTF. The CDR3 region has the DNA TGTGCCAGCAGTATACAGGGCTTACAATCCTCTAACTATGGCTACACCTTC.

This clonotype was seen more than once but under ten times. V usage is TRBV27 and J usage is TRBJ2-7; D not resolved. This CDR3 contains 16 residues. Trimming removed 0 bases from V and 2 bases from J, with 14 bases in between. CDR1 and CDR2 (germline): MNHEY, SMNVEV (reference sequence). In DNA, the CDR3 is TGTGCCAGCAGTTTATCCCGGGTCGCCACGGCCTACGAGCAGTACTTC. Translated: CASSLSRVATAYEQYF.

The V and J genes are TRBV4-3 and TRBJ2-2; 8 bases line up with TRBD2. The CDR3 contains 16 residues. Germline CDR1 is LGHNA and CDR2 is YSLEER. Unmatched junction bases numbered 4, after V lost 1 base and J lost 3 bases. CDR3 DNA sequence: TGCGCCAGCAGCCAAGGTCGGGGGGGGCACACCGGGGAGCTGTTTTTT. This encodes CASSQGRGGHTGELFF.

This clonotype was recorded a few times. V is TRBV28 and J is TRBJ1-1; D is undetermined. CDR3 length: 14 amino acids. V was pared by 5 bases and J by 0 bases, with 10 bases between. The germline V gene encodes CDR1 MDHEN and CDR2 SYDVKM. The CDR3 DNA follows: TGTGCCAGCAGTCCTGACATCTTGAACACTGAAGCTTTCTTT. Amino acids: CASSPDILNTEAFF.

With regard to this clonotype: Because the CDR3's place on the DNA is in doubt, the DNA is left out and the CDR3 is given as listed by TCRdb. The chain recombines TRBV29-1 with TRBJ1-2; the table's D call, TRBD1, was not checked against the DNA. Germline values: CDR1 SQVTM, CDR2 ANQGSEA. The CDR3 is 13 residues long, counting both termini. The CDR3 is CSVVGQGALGYAF.

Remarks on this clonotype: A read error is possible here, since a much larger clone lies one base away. This CDR3 is CASSDVGQYYGYTF. In DNA, the CDR3 is TGTGCCAGCAGTGACGTTGGGCAGTACTATGGCTACACCTTC. V and J are TRBV2 and TRBJ1-2; no definite D call. In germline, CDR1 is SNHLY, CDR2 FYNNEI. This CDR3 comprises 14 residues. V was trimmed by 3 bases and J by 3 bases, leaving 11 bases between them.

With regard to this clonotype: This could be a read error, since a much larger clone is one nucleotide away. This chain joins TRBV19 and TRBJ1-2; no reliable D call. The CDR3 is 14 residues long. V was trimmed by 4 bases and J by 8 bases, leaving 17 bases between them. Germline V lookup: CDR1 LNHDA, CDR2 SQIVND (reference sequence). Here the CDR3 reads CASSTSAVLDGYTF. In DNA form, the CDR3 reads TGTGCCAGTAGTACTAGTGCGGTCTTAGACGGCTACACCTTC.

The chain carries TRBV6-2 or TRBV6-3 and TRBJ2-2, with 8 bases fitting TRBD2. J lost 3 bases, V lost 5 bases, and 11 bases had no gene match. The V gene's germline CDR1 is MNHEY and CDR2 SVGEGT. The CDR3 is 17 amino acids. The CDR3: CASSPRGAWTDTGELFF. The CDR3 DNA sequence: TGTGCCAGCAGTCCGCGGGGGGCCTGGACTGACACCGGGGAGCTGTTTTTT.

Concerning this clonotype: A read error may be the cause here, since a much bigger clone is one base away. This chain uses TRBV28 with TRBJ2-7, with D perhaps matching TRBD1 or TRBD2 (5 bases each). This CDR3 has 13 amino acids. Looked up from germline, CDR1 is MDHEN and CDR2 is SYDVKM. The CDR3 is CTSSFRGRYEQYF. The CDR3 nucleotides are TGTACCAGCAGTTTCCGGGGCCGCTACGAGCAGTACTTC.

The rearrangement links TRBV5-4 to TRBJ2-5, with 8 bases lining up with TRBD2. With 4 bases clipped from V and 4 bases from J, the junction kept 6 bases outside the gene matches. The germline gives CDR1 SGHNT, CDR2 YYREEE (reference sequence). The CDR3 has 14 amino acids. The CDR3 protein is CASSLGLELETQYF. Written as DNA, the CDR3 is TGTGCCAGCAGCCTGGGACTAGAGCTAGAGACCCAGTACTTC.

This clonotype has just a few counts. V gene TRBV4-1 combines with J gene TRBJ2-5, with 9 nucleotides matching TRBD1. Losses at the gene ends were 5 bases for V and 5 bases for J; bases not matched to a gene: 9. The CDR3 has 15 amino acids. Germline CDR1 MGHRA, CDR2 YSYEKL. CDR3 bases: TGCGCCAGCAGCGATGCCGGGACAGGGAACGAGACCCAGTACTTC. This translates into CASSDAGTGNETQYF.

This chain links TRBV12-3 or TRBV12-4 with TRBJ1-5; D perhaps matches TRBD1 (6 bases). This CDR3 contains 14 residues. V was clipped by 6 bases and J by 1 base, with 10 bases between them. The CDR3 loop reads CASRIRGSNQPQHF. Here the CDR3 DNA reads TGTGCCAGCAGGATAAGGGGGAGCAATCAGCCCCAGCATTTT.

CDR3 bases: TGTGCCAGCAGCTTAGCCCGGGGGACTAATGAAAAACTGTTTTTT. Translated: CASSLARGTNEKLFF. The rearrangement links TRBV7-6 to TRBJ1-4, with D tentatively TRBD1 (5 bases). The V end lost 0 bases, the J end lost 2 bases, and 7 bases lay between the germline ends. Germline CDR1 reads SGHVS; CDR2 reads FNYEAQ. This CDR3 region has 15 residues.

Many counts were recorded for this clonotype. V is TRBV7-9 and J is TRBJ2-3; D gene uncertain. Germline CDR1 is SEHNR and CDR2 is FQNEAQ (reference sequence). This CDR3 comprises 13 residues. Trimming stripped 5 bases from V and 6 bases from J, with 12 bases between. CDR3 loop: CASSPWVSDTQYF. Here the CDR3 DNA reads TGTGCCAGCAGCCCTTGGGTTTCGGATACGCAGTATTTT.

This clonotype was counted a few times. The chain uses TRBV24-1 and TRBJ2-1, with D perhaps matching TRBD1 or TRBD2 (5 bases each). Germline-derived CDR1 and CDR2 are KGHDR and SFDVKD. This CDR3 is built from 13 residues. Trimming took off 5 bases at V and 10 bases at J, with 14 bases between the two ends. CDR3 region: CATSALRGSEQFF. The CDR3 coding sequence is TGTGCCACCAGTGCGCTCCGGGGCAGCGAGCAGTTCTTC.

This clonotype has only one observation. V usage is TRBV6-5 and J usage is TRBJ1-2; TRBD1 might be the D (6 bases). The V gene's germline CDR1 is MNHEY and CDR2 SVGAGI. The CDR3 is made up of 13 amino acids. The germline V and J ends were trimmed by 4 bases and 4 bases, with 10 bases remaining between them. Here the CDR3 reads CASSCGTSYGYTF. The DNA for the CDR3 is TGTGCCAGCAGTTGCGGGACATCCTATGGCTACACCTTC.

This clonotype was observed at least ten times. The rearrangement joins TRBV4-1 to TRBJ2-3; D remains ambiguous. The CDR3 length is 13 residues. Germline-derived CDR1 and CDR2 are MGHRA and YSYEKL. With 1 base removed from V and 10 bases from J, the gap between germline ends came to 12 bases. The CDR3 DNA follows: TGCGCCAGCAGCCAAGTAGGGTCTGATCCGCAGTATTTT. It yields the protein CASSQVGSDPQYF.

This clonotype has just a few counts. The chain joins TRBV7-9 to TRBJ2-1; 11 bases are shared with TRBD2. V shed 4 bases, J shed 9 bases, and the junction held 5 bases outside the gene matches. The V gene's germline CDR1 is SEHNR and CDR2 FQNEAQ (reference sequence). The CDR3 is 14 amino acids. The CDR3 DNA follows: TGTGCCAGCAGCTCCCTAGCGGGGGGCGTTGAGCAGTTCTTC. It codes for CASSSLAGGVEQFF.

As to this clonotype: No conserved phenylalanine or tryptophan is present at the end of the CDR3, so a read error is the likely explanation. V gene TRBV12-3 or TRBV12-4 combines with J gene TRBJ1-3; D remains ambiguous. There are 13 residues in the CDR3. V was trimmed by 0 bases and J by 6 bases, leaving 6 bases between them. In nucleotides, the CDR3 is TGTGCCAGCAGTTTAGCTACGGTAAACACCATATATTCT. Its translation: CASSLATVNTIYS.

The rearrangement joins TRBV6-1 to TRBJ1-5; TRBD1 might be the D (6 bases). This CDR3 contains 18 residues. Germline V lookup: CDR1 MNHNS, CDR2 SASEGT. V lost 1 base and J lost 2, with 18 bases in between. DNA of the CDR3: TGTGCCAGCAGTGAAGAGGTTATTGGGGCAGGGGGCAATCAGCCCCAGCATTTT. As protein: CASSEEVIGAGGNQPQHF.